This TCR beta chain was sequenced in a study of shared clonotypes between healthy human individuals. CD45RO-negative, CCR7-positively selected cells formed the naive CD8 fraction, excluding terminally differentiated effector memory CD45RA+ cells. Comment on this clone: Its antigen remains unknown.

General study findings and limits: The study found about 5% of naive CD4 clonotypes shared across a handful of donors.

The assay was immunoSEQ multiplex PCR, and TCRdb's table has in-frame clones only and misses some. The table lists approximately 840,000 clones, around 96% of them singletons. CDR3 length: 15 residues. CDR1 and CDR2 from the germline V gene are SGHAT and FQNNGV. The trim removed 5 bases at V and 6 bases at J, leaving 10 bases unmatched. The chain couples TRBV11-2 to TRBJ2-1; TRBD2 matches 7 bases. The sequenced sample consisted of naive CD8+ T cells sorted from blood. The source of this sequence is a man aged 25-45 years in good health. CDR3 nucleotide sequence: TGTGCCAGCAGCCCAAGCGGGGAAGGGGTCAATGAGCAGTTCTTC. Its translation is CASSPSGEGVNEQFF.